The present TCR beta chain was sequenced within a study of T cells in Graves' hyperthyroidism and ophthalmopathy. There were TCR beta CDR3 regions amplified from RNA transcripts. RT-PCR in the first round (using the HTBI primer set) targeted the TCR CDR3. TCRdb fed the multiplex PCR reads into MiXCR, producing one record per CDR3 protein. Found here are approximately 590,000 distinct CDR3 sequences, 15% to 19% of them singletons; the top ten hold under 8%. Germline loops: CDR1 LNHNV, CDR2 YYDKDF (reference sequence). This CDR3 spans 15 amino acids. V was pared by 0 bases and J by 4 bases, with 10 bases between.

The chain employs TRBV15 and TRBJ2-1; tentative D call: TRBD1 (6 bases). The source is a woman under 40 with Graves' hyperthyroidism. Sequencing used blood. Here the CDR3 DNA reads TGTGCCACCAGCAGAGATGTCGGACAGTACAATGAGCAGTTCTTC. Translation: CATSRDVGQYNEQFF.